Following are 19 T cell receptor beta chains from one sample sequenced in a study of blood T cell repertoires in COVID-19. Sequencing was performed with immunoSEQ multiplex PCR; in TCRdb, only in-frame clones are kept and a portion is missing. The sample lists 65,000 to 95,000 clones; about 73% were seen once. Sequencing input: peripheral blood. Receptors were obtained from a man aged 55 to 70 with COVID-19, enrolled during active disease.

This rearrangement joins TRBV2 to TRBJ2-2, with 14 bases identical to TRBD2. In germline, CDR1 is SNHLY, CDR2 FYNNEI. With 3 bases clipped from V and 3 bases from J, the junction kept 9 bases outside the gene matches. The CDR3 is 19 amino acids. This chain's CDR3 is CASSEGLAGALGYTGELFF. The CDR3 DNA follows: TGTGCCAGCAGTGAGGGACTAGCGGGGGCCCTAGGATACACCGGGGAGCTGTTTTTT. Drawing the rest from reference TRBV2 and TRBJ2-2, the complete variable domain is EPEVTQTPSHQVTQMGQEVILRCVPISNHLYFYWYRQILGQKVEFLVSFYNNEISEKSEIFDDQFSVERPDGSNFTLKIRSTKLEDSAMYFCASSEGLAGALGYTGELFFGEGSRLTVL.

The gene calls are TRBV5-6 and TRBJ2-7; D is undetermined. CDR1 and CDR2 (germline): SGHDT, YYEEEE. The CDR3 extends over 12 amino acids. Between the trimmed V and J ends, which lost 4 bases and 2 bases, there was a span of 7 bases. The CDR3 is CASSGFTYEQYF. CDR3 DNA: TGTGCCAGCAGCGGCTTTACCTACGAGCAGTACTTC.

The chain has TRBV7-8 and TRBJ2-7, with 9 nucleotides matching TRBD1. The CDR3 extends over 15 amino acids. V gave up 5 bases and J gave up 4 bases; unmatched junction bases: 9. Looked up from germline, CDR1 is SGHVS and CDR2 is FQNEAQ. CDR3 bases: TGTGCCAGCAGCCCGAACCCGGGACAGGGTTACGAGCAGTACTTC. As protein: CASSPNPGQGYEQYF.

The chain's CDR3 is CASSQDYRDFDEQYF. The CDR3 bases are TGCGCCAGCAGCCAAGATTACCGAGACTTCGACGAGCAGTACTTC. The chain recombines TRBV4-1 with TRBJ2-7; D is unresolved. V lost 0 bases and J 5 bases, leaving 14 bases between the germline ends. Germline V gene data show CDR1 as MGHRA and CDR2 as YSYEKL. CDR3 length: 15 residues.

This clone has a single count. The chain is built from TRBV7-2 and TRBJ2-7; no firm D call. Trimming removed 3 bases from V and 0 bases from J, with 9 bases in between. The V gene's germline CDR1 is SGHTA and CDR2 FQGNSA. The CDR3 covers 14 residues. This chain's CDR3 is CASSFFKSSYEQYF. The CDR3 region has the DNA TGTGCCAGCAGCTTTTTCAAGAGCTCCTACGAGCAGTACTTC.

This clone was found many times. This chain links TRBV5-1 with TRBJ2-7; 7 bases fit TRBD1. The CDR3 is 13 amino acids. Germline-derived CDR1 and CDR2 are SGHRS and YFSETQ. The V and J ends lost 4 bases and 5 bases, in that order; junction bases with no gene match: 6. The CDR3 bases are TGCGCCAGCAGCCGGGACAGTTTAAACGAGCAGTACTTC. Amino acid sequence: CASSRDSLNEQYF.

The count of this clone is one. The chain's CDR3 is CASSLDPHGADTQYF. The CDR3 nucleotides are TGTGCCAGCAGCTTGGACCCTCACGGGGCAGATACGCAGTATTTT. The V call is TRBV5-4, the J call TRBJ2-3, with D possibly matching TRBD2 (5 bases). Germline V lookup: CDR1 SGHNT, CDR2 YYREEE (reference sequence). V was shortened by 0 bases and J by 4 bases, with 12 bases between the two germline ends. This CDR3 spans 15 amino acids.

The CDR3 nucleotides are TGTGCCAGCAGCGACAGGGGGCGGTACGAGCAGTACTTC. Its translation: CASSDRGRYEQYF. The rearrangement uses TRBV6-5 and TRBJ2-7, with 10 positions matching TRBD1. In germline, CDR1 is MNHEY, CDR2 SVGAGI. The CDR3 is 13 amino acids. The ends lost 6 bases at V and 4 bases at J; junction bases unmatched: 3.

CDR3 loop: CATRTGVRGETQYF. The CDR3 coding sequence is TGTGCCACGAGGACAGGGGTCAGAGGGGAGACCCAGTACTTC. The genes are TRBV19 and TRBJ2-5, with 9 bases matching TRBD1. Germline CDR1 reads LNHDA; CDR2 reads SQIVND (reference sequence). The CDR3 is 14 amino acids. V lost 10 bases, J lost 5 bases, and 11 bases stayed unmatched.

This chain links TRBV29-1 with TRBJ2-2, with TRBD1 identical over 11 bases. The J segment lost 7 bases and the V segment lost 6 bases, leaving 7 bases of the junction unmatched. The CDR3 runs to 14 residues. Germline V lookup: CDR1 SQVTM, CDR2 ANQGSEA. As DNA, the CDR3 is TGCAGCGTCTGGACAGGGGGCGAAAACGGGGAGCTGTTTTTT. Translated, it gives CSVWTGGENGELFF.

The rearrangement joins TRBV19 to TRBJ1-5; D may be TRBD1 (6 bases). CDR3 length: 16 amino acids. Deletions cut 7 bases from V and 1 base from J, with 17 bases between. Germline CDR1 LNHDA, CDR2 SQIVND (reference sequence). The chain's CDR3 is CASTSRAGASNQPQHF. The CDR3 region has the DNA TGTGCCAGTACCTCAAGGGCAGGGGCGAGCAATCAGCCCCAGCATTTT.

This chain connects TRBV11-1 to TRBJ2-3; D is ambiguous. Germline V gene lookup returns CDR1 SGHAT and CDR2 FQDESV (reference sequence). Trimming removed 2 bases at V and 6 bases at J, with 9 bases between. The length of the CDR3 is 13 residues. CDR3 protein: CASSLFRADTQYF. DNA for the CDR3: TGTGCCAGCAGCTTATTTCGAGCCGATACGCAGTATTTT. The full variable domain, with the rest looked up from reference TRBV11-1 and TRBJ2-3, is EAEVAQSPRYKITEKSQAVAFWCDPISGHATLYWYRQILGQGPELLVQFQDESVVDDSQLPKDRFSAERLKGVDSTLKIQPAELGDSAMYLCASSLFRADTQYFGPGTRLTVL.

The rearrangement uses TRBV25-1 and TRBJ1-2; possible D gene TRBD1, 6 bases. Trimming removed 8 bases from V and 7 bases from J, with 17 bases in between. The germline V gene has CDR1 MGHDK and CDR2 SYGVNS. The CDR3 is 13 amino acids. The CDR3 spells CASAAQGPSGYTF. In nucleotides, the CDR3 is TGTGCCAGCGCCGCCCAGGGGCCGAGTGGCTACACCTTC.

The CDR3 region is CASSLQGAGTEAFF. The CDR3 nucleotides read TGTGCCAGCAGTTTGCAGGGGGCGGGTACTGAAGCTTTCTTT. The chain couples TRBV27 to TRBJ1-1, with TRBD1 matching 8 bases. This CDR3 has 14 residues. The germline gives CDR1 MNHEY, CDR2 SMNVEV (reference sequence). Trimming took 3 bases from V and 5 from J; bases not matched to a gene: 5.

The chain carries TRBV19 and TRBJ1-1; D gene uncertain. V was shortened by 8 bases and J by 0 bases, with 10 bases between the two germline ends. Germline V gene lookup returns CDR1 LNHDA and CDR2 SQIVND (reference sequence). The CDR3 sequence is 13 residues long. CDR3 sequence: CASDSGMNTEAFF. For the CDR3, the DNA is TGTGCCAGTGACTCGGGTATGAACACTGAAGCTTTCTTT.

The CDR3, as DNA: TGTGCCAGCAGCCCTGACAGCGATAATTCACCCCTCCACTTT. Its protein product is CASSPDSDNSPLHF. J is TRBJ1-6 and V is TRBV7-9, with D tentatively TRBD1 (5 bases). Germline CDR1 is SEHNR and CDR2 is FQNEAQ (reference sequence). This CDR3 contains 14 residues. The V gene lost 5 bases and the J gene lost 5 bases, with 10 bases spanning the gap.

This sequence joins TRBV6-5 and TRBJ1-4; TRBD1 might be the D (6 bases). CDR1 is MNHEY, CDR2 SVGAGI, per germline. With 6 bases removed from V and 5 bases from J, the gap between germline ends came to 13 bases. This CDR3 spans 14 amino acids. The CDR3 loop reads CASRIGQTNEKLFF. CDR3 bases: TGTGCCAGCAGAATAGGACAGACGAATGAAAAACTGTTTTTT.

The chain is built from TRBV6-1 and TRBJ1-1, with 7 bases lining up with TRBD1. Germline values: CDR1 MNHNS, CDR2 SASEGT. After removal of 2 bases from V and 3 bases from J, the junction contained 3 bases not matched to a gene. This CDR3 contains 14 residues. Written as DNA, the CDR3 is TGTGCCAGCAGTGAACAGGGGGGTTACACTGAAGCTTTCTTT. It yields the protein CASSEQGGYTEAFF.

The V call is TRBV7-9, the J call TRBJ1-2; D call uncertain. This CDR3 is 13 amino acids long. V lost 8 bases to trimming and J lost 6 bases, with 16 bases between them. Germline-derived CDR1 and CDR2 are SEHNR and FQNEAQ (reference sequence). The DNA of the CDR3 is TGTGCCAGCGGTCGGGAGGGTCTCGATGGCTACACCTTC. Its protein product is CASGREGLDGYTF. Complete variable domain (other parts from reference TRBV7-9 and TRBJ1-2): DTGVSQNPRHKITKRGQNVTFRCDPISEHNRLYWYRQTLGQGPEFLTYFQNEAQLEKSRLLSDRFSAERPKGSFSTLEIQRTEQGDSAMYLCASGREGLDGYTFGSGTRLTVV.